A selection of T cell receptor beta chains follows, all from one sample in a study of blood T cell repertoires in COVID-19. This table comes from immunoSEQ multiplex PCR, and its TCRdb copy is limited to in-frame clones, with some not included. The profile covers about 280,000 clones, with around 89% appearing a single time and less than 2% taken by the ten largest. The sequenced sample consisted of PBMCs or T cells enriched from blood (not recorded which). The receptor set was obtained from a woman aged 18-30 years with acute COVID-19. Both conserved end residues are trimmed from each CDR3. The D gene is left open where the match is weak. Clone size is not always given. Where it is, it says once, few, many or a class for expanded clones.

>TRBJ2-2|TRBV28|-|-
ASRRRPLRTGELF
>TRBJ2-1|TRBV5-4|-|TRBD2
ASSPALAGGSHEQF
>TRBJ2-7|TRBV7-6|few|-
ASSSTVSYEQY
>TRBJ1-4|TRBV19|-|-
ASTRVAGGKLF
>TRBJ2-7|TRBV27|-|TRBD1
ASSLRTGSYEQY
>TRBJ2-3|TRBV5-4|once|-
ASSRHRRAGTDTQY
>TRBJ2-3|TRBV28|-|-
ASSTTDTQY
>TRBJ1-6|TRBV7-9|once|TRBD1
ASSSDRVVNSPLH
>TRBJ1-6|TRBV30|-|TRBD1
AWGTGLNSPLH
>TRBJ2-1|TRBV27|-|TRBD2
AREEASGSSYNEQF
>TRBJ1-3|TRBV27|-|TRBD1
ASKGQLDRNTIY
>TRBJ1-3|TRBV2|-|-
ASSEDRFSGNTIY
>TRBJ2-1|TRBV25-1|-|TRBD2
ASSELAGGLSATEQF